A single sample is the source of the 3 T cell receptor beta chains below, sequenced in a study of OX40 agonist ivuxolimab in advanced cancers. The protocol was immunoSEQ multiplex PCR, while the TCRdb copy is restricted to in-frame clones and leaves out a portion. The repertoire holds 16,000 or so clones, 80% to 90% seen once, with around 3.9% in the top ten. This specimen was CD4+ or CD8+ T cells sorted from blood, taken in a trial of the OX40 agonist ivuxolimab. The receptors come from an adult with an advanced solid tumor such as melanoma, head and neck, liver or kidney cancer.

The CDR3: CASSLVAGTSGQPQHF. CDR3 DNA: TGTGCCAGCAGCTTAGTGGCGGGAACCTCCGGGCAGCCCCAGCATTTT. The chain is built from TRBV7-2 and TRBJ1-5; no reliable D call. The ends were cut back, 1 base at V and 7 bases at J, with 17 bases in the middle. This CDR3 comprises 16 residues. Germline V lookup: CDR1 SGHTA, CDR2 FQGNSA.

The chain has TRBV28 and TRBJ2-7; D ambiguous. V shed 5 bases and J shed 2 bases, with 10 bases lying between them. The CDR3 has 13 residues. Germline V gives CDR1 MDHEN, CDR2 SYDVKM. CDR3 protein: CASSTSNTYEQYF. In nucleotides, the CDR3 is TGTGCCAGCAGTACCTCAAACACCTACGAGCAGTACTTC.

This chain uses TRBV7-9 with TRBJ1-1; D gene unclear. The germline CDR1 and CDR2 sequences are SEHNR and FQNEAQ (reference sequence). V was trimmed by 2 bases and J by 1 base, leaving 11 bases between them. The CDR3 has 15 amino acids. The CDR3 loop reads CASSLPRAENTEAFF. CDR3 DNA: TGTGCCAGCAGCTTACCCCGAGCCGAGAACACTGAAGCTTTCTTT.